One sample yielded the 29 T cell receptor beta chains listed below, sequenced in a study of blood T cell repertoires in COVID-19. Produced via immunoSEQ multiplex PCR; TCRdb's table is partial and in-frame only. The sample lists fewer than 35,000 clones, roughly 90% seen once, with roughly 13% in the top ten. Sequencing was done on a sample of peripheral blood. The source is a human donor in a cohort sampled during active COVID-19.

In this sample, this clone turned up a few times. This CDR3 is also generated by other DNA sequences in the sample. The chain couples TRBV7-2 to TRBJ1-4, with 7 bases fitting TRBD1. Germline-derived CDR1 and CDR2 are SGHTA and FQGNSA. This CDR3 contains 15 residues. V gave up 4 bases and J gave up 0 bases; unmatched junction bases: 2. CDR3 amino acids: CASSSQGATNEKLFF. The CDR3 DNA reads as TGTGCCAGCAGCTCCCAGGGGGCAACTAATGAAAAACTGTTTTTT.

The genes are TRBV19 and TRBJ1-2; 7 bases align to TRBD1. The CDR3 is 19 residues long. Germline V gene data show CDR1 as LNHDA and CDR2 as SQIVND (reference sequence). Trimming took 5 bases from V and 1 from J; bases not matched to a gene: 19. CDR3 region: CASSWYPRQGGHLNYGYTF. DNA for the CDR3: TGTGCCAGTAGTTGGTACCCCAGACAGGGAGGACACCTTAACTATGGCTACACCTTC.

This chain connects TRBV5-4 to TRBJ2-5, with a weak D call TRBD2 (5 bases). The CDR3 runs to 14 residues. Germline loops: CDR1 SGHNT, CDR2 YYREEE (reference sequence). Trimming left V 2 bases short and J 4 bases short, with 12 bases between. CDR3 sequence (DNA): TGTGCCAGCAGCTTTGGGGAGCTTCGAGAGACCCAGTACTTC. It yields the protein CASSFGELRETQYF.

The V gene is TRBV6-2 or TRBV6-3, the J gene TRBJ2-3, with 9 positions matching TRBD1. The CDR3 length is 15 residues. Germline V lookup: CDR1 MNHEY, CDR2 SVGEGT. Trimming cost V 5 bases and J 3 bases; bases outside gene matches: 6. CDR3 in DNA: TGTGCCAGCAGTCCCCGGGACAGGGTGACAGATACGCAGTATTTT. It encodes CASSPRDRVTDTQYF.

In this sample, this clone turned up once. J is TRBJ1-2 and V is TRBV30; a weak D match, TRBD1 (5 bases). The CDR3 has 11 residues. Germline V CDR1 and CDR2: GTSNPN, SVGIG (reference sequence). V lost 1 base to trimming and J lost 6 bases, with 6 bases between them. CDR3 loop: CAWSGQHGYTF. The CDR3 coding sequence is TGTGCCTGGAGTGGACAGCATGGCTACACCTTC.

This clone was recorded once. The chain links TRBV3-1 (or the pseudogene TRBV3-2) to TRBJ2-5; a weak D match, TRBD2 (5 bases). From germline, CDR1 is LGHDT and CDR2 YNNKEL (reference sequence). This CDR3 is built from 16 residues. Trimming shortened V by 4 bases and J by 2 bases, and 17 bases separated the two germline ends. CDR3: CASSRVVRAGQETQYF. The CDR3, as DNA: TGTGCCAGCAGCCGAGTCGTGAGGGCCGGTCAAGAGACCCAGTACTTC.

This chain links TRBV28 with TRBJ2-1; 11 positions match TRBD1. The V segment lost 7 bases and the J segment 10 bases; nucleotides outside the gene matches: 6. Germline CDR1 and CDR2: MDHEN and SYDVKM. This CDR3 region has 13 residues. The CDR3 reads CASNGQGAWEQFF. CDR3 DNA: TGTGCCAGCAATGGACAGGGGGCATGGGAGCAGTTCTTC.

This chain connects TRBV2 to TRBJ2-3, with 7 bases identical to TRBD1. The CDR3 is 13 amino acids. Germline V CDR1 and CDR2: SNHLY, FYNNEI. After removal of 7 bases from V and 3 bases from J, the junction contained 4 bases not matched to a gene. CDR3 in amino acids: CASKGTATDTQYF. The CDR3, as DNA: TGTGCCAGCAAAGGGACAGCAACAGATACGCAGTATTTT.

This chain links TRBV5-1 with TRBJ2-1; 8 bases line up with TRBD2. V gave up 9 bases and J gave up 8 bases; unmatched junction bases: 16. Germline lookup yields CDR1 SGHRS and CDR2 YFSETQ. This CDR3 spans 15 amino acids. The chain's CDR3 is CATRAGLALWDEQFF. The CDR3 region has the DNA TGCGCCACCCGGGCTGGACTAGCCCTTTGGGATGAGCAGTTCTTC.

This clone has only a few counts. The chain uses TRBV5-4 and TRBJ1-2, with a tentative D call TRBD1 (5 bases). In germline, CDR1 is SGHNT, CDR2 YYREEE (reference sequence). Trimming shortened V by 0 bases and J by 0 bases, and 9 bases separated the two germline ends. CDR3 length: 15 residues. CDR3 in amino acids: CASSLGGGTNYGYTF. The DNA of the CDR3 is TGTGCCAGCAGCTTGGGGGGGGGAACTAACTATGGCTACACCTTC.

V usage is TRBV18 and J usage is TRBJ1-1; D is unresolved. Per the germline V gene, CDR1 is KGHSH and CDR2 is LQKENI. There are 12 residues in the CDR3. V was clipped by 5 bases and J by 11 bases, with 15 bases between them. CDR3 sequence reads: CASSTTTESAFF. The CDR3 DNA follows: TGTGCCAGCTCAACTACGACGGAGAGCGCTTTCTTT.

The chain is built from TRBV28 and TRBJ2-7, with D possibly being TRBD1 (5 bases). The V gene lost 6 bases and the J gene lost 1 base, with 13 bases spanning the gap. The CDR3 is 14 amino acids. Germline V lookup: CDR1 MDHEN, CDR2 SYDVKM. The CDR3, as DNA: TGTGCCAGCAGGTCTAGGGGAAGGTCCTACGAGCAGTACTTC. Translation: CASRSRGRSYEQYF.

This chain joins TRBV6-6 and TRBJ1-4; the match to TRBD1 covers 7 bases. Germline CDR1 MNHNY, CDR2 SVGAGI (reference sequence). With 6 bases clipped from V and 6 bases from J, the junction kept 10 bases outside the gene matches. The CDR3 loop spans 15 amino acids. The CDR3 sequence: CASRDGGTEHEKLFF. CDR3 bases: TGTGCCAGCAGAGACGGCGGGACAGAGCATGAAAAACTGTTTTTT.

CDR3 sequence reads: CSVEGTSLGYGYTF. In DNA form, the CDR3 reads TGCAGCGTTGAAGGGACAAGCCTGGGCTATGGCTACACCTTC. V is TRBV29-1 and J is TRBJ1-2, with D perhaps TRBD1 (5 bases). This CDR3 comprises 14 residues. V was clipped by 1 base and J by 4 bases, with 13 bases between them. Per germline, CDR1 SQVTM and CDR2 ANQGSEA.

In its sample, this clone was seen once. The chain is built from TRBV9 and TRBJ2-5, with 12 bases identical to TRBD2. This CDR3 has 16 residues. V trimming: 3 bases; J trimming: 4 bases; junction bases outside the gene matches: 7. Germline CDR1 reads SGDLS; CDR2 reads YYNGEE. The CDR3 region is CASSAGLAGPRETQYF. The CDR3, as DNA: TGTGCCAGCAGCGCCGGACTAGCGGGGCCCCGAGAGACCCAGTACTTC.

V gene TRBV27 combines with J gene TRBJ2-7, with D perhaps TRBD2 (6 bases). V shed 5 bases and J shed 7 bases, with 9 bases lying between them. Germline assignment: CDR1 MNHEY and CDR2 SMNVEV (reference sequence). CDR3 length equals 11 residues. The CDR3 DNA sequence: TGTGCCAGCAGTCCCGGGGGAGAGCAGTACTTC. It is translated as CASSPGGEQYF.

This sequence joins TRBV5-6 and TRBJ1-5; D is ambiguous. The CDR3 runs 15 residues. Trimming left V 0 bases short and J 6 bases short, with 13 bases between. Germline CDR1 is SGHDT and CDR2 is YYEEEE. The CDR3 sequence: CASSLASDQVQPQHF. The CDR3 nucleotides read TGTGCCAGCAGCTTGGCCTCGGATCAGGTTCAGCCCCAGCATTTT.

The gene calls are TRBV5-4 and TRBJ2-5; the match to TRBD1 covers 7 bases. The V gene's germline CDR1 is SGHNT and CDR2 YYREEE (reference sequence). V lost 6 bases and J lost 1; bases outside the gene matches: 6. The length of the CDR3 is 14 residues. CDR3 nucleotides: TGTGCCAGCAAACCTACAGGGGCCCAAGAGACCCAGTACTTC. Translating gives CASKPTGAQETQYF. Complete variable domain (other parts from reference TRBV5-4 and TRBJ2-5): ETGVTQSPTHLIKTRGQQVTLRCSSQSGHNTVSWYQQALGQGPQFIFQYYREEENGRGNFPPRFSGLQFPNYSSELNVNALELDDSALYLCASKPTGAQETQYFGPGTRLLVL.

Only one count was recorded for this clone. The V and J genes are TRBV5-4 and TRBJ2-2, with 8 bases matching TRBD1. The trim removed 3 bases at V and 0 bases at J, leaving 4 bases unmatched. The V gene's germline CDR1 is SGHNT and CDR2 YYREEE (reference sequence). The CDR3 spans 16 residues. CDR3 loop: CASSYYRGANTGELFF. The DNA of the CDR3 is TGTGCCAGCAGCTACTACAGGGGGGCGAACACCGGGGAGCTGTTTTTT.

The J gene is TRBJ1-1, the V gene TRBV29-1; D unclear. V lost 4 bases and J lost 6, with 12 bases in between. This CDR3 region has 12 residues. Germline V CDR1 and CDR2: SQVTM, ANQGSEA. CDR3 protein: CSVVQRDAEAFF. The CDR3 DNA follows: TGCAGCGTTGTACAGAGGGATGCTGAAGCTTTCTTT. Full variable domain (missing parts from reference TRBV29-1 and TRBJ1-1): SAVISQKPSRDICQRGTSLTIQCQVDSQVTMMFWYRQQPGQSLTLIATANQGSEATYESGFVIDKFPISRPNLTFSTLTVSNMSPEDSSIYLCSVVQRDAEAFFGQGTRLTVV.

The CDR3 DNA reads as TGTGCCAGTAGCCCCCAGTTTAGCGGGGACAACAATGAGCAGTTCTTC. Its protein is CASSPQFSGDNNEQFF. The gene calls are TRBV19 and TRBJ2-1; 8 bases map to TRBD2. Per germline, CDR1 LNHDA and CDR2 SQIVND (reference sequence). The CDR3 length is 16 residues. J was trimmed by 5 bases and V by 6 bases; bases with no gene match: 12.

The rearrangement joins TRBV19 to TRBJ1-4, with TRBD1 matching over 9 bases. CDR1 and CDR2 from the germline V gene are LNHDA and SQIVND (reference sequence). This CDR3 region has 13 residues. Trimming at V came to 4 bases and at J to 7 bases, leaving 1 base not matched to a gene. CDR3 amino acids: CASSTTGGEKLFF. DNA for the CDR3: TGTGCCAGTAGTACGACAGGGGGTGAAAAACTGTTTTTT.

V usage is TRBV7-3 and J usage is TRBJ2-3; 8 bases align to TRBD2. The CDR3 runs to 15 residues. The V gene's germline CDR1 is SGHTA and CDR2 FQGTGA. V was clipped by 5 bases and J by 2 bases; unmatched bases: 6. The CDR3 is CASSPLGLVTDTQYF. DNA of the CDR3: TGTGCCAGCAGCCCACTGGGACTAGTCACAGATACGCAGTATTTT. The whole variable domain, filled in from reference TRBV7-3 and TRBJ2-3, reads GAGVSQTPSNKVTEKGKYVELRCDPISGHTALYWYRQSLGQGPEFLIYFQGTGAADDSGLPNDRFFAVRPEGSVSTLKIQRTERGDSAVYLCASSPLGLVTDTQYFGPGTRLTVL.

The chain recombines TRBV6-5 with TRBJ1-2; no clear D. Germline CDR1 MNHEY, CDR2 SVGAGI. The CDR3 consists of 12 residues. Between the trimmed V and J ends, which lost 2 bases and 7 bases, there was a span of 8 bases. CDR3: CASSYTGAGYTF. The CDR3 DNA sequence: TGTGCCAGCAGTTACACGGGTGCTGGCTACACCTTC.

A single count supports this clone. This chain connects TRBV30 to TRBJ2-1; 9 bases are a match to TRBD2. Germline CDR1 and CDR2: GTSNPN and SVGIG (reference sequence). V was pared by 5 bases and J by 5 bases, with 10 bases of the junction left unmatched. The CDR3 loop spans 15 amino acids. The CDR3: CAWGFGLAGNNEQFF. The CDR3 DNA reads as TGTGCCTGGGGCTTTGGCCTAGCGGGAAACAATGAGCAGTTCTTC.

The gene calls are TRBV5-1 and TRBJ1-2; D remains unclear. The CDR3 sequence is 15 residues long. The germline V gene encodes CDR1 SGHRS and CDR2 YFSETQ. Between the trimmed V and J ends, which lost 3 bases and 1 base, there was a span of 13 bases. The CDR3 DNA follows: TGCGCCAGCAGCTCTAAGCTCCGAGATAACTATGGCTACACCTTC. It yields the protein CASSSKLRDNYGYTF.

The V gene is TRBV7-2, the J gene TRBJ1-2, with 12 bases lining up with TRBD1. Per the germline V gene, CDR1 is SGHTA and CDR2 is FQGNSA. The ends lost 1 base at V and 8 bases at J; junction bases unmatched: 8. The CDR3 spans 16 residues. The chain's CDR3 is CASSLELGTGGLGYTF. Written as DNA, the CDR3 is TGTGCCAGCAGCTTAGAGCTTGGGACAGGGGGCTTGGGCTACACCTTC. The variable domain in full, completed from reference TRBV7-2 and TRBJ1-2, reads GAGVSQSPSNKVTEKGKDVELRCDPISGHTALYWYRQSLGQGLEFLIYFQGNSAPDKSGLPSDRFSAERTGGSVSTLTIQRTQQEDSAVYLCASSLELGTGGLGYTFGSGTRLTVV.

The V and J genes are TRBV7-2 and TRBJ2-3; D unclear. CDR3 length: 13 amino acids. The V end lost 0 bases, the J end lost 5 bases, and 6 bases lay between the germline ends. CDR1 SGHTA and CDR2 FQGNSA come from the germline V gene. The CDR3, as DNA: TGTGCCAGCAGCTTAGCGCAGATAGATACGCAGTATTTT. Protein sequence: CASSLAQIDTQYF.

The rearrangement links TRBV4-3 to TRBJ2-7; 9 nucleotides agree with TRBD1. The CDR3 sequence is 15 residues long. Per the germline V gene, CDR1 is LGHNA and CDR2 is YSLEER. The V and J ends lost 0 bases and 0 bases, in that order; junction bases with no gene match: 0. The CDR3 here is CASSQEQGASYEQYF. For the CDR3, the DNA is TGCGCCAGCAGCCAAGAACAGGGGGCCTCCTACGAGCAGTACTTC.